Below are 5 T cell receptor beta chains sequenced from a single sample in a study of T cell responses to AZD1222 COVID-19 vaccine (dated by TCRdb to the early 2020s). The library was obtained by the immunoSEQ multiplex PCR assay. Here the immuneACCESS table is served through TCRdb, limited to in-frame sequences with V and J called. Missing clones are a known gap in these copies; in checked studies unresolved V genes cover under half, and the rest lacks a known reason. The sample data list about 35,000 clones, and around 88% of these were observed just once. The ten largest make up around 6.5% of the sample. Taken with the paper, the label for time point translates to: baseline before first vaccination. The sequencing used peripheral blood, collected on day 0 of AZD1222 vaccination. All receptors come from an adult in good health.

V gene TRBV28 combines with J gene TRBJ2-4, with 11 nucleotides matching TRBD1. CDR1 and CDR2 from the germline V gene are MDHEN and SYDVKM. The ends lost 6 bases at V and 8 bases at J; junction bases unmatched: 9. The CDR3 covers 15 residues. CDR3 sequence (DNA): TGTGCCAGCAGCCCCATAGGACAGGGGGCTTACATTCAGTACTTC. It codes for CASSPIGQGAYIQYF.

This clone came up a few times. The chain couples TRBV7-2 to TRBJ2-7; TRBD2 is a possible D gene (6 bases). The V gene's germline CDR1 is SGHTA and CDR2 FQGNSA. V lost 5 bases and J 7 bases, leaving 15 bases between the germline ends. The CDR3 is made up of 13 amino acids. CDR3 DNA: TGTGCCAGCAGCCCCGCCCGGGGGAGGGAGCAGTACTTC. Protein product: CASSPARGREQYF.

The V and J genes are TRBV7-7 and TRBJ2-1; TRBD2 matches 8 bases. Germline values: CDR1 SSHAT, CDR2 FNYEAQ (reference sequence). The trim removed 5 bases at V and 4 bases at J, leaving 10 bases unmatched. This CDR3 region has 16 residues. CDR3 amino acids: CASSPDSGKGYNEQFF. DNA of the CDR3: TGTGCCAGCAGCCCTGATAGCGGGAAGGGGTACAATGAGCAGTTCTTC.

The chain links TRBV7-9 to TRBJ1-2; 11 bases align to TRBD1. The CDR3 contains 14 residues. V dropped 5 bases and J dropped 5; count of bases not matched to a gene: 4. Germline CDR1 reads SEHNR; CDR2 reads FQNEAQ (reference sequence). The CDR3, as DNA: TGTGCCAGCAGCCCCGGGACAGGGGGTTATGGCTACACCTTC. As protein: CASSPGTGGYGYTF.

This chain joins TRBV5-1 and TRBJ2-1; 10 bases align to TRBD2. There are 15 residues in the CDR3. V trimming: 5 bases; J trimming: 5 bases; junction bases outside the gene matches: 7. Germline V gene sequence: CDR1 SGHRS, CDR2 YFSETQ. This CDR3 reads CASRKAGGPDNEQFF. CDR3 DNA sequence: TGCGCCAGCAGGAAAGCGGGAGGGCCAGACAATGAGCAGTTCTTC.